This T cell receptor (beta chain) was found in a study of T cell clones after liver transplantation (dated by TCRdb to between 2019 and 2020). Regarding the research as a whole: The samples were obtained from ITN030ST, a randomized trial that attempted immunosuppression withdrawal within 2 years after liver transplantation. Blood samples were collected pre-transplant, then pre-randomization ahead of withdrawal, and finally post-randomization once withdrawal had either been completed or failed. Donor-reactive T cell clones were identified using TCRbeta sequencing after a pre-transplant mixed lymphocyte reaction and were then followed in post-transplant blood. Three of the eight recipients were HCV-positive; the others were transplanted for non-autoimmune, non-viral indications. Of the 8 liver transplant recipients making up the studied cohort, 3 were classified as tolerant and 5 as non-tolerant. As an antigen-independent comparator for the donor-reactive sequences, third party-reactive TCRbeta sequences from pre-transplant MLRs were identified as well. To count as tolerant, a recipient had to stay completely off immunosuppression for at least one year without liver enzymes climbing beyond twice the upper limit of normal. No induction therapy was given to the subjects, and standard immunosuppression was administered until randomization at 12-24 months post-transplant. What the authors observed across the whole study: Circulating donor-reactive CD4 TCRbeta sequences fell significantly post-transplant in most of the 8 subjects, irrespective of tolerance or HCV status. The conclusions were considered preliminary, being limited by small, heterogeneous patient numbers and non-standardized post-transplant time points. Because no allograft tissue specimens were available, donor-reactive T cells may have migrated into the graft instead of being deleted. The decline in donor-reactive sequences exceeded the decline in third party-reactive sequences, suggesting partial antigen-specific deletion that was unrelated to withdrawal success. In two subjects, low numbers of available donor cells limited the measurable donor-reactive repertoire. When repertoire turnover was taken into account, detection of donor-reactive sequences was significantly reduced in 7 of 8 subjects for CD4 and in 8 of 8 subjects for CD8.

In the germline V gene (reference sequence), CDR1 corresponds to GTSNPN and CDR2 to SVGIG. The CDR3 goes from the cysteine to the phenylalanine over 15 residues. Kept here is only the CDR3 DNA, which spans 45 bases and is read in frame from base 1. V drops 0 bases and J drops 0 bases, leaving 12 bases in between. High-throughput TCRbeta CDR3 sequencing of frozen genomic DNA was performed by immunoSEQ, with PCR amplification, mapping, bias correction and internal controls included. Concerning the study's data processing: Productive rearrangements were retained, and unique TCRbeta sequences were defined by the CDR3 nucleotide sequence together with the V and J gene. For classification of a sequence as donor-reactive, at least 5-fold expansion in CFSE-low cells relative to unstimulated pre-transplant cells and a frequency of at least 0.01% were required. Minimum frequency thresholds were set for each subject on the basis of the unstimulated sample with the lowest template count, so that a detection power of at least 90% was ensured. Jensen-Shannon divergence between the top 1000 TCRbeta sequences post-transplant and pre-transplant was used to measure repertoire turnover. Changes in detection of donor-reactive sequences were assessed with two-sided Fisher's exact tests. This is the immuneACCESS table as TCRdb keeps it, with only in-frame sequences that have V and J called. A part of the clones is gone; compared with another copy, unresolved V genes explain less than half, and the rest is unexplained. D and trimming were read from the DNA, whereas the V and J calls and clone size are those reported in that table. The sample table contains tens of thousands of clones; only one count was recorded for roughly 70% of them. The ten largest clones add up to 9.7% of the sample.

In the case of this clone: Its antigen is currently not known. Base qualities are missing; no much larger clone stands one base away.

Unstimulated PBMCs, after thawing, were stained for CD3, CD4 and CD8 and then FACS-sorted into CD3+CD4+ and CD3+CD8+ populations. Each of the 8 studied subjects was randomized to immunosuppression withdrawal. The Qiagen DNeasy Blood and Tissue Kit was used to isolate genomic DNA. Sample: CD4+ T cells from blood, taken at the 22-month timepoint. The chain employs TRBV30 and TRBJ2-7, with the D gene possibly TRBD1 or TRBD2, each one fitting 6 bases. The source is a human patient who received a liver transplant. After a transplant, the donor of the graft may account for some T cells. The CDR3 protein is CAWSVRGAGSYEQYF. The DNA reads as follows: TGTGCCTGGAGTGTAAGGGGGGCAGGCTCCTACGAGCAGTACTTC.